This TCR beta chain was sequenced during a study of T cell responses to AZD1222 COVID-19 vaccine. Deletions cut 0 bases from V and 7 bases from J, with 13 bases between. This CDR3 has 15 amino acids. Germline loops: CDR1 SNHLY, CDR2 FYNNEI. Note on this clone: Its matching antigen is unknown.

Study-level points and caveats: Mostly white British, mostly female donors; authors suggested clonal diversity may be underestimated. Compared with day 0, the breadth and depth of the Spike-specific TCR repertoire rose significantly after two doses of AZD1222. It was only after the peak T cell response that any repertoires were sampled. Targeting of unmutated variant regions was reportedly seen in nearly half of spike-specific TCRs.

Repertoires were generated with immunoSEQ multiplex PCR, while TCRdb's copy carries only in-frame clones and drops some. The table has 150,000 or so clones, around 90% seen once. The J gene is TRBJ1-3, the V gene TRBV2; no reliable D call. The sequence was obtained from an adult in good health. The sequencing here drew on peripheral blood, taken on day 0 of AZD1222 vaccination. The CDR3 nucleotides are TGTGCCAGCAGTGAAGCGAGACTCGGAGGCAACACCATATATTTT. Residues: CASSEARLGGNTIYF.